This T cell receptor beta chain was identified during a study of CD8+ T cells in alopecia areata. Study details: It was oral tofacitinib, at 5 to 10 mg twice daily, that treated patients received. Study-level points and caveats: Relative to normal scalp, lesional scalp, especially alopecia totalis/universalis, showed higher clonality.

As concerns this clone: The antigen is unknown.

Those with alopecia areata gave lesional scalp punch biopsies and peripheral blood. This CDR3 spans 14 amino acids. V was pared by 6 bases and J by 2 bases, with 13 bases between. The germline V gene has CDR1 SQVTM and CDR2 ANQGSEA. Isolated RNA was reverse transcribed into cDNA used as the sequencing template. Only in-frame clones appear in the TCRdb table, and some are missing; sequencing was by immunoSEQ multiplex PCR. The sample holds some 180,000 clones, roughly 60% seen once. This receptor was identified in a human donor with alopecia areata. The sample in question was CD4+ T cells sorted from blood, obtained at week 0. The rearrangement links TRBV29-1 to TRBJ2-2, with D unresolved. The DNA of the CDR3 is TGCAGCGTATTAATCCGGGCCAACACCGGGGAGCTGTTTTTT. Amino acid sequence: CSVLIRANTGELFF.